This entry is about one TCR beta chain. Germline CDR1 and CDR2: DFQATT and SNEGSKA (reference sequence). Between the trimmed V and J ends, which lost 6 bases and 1 base, there was a span of 15 bases. The CDR3 contains 14 residues. The TCR beta CDR3 regions underwent amplification using RNA transcripts as the source. HTBI primers were employed in a first-round RT-PCR of the TCR CDR3. MiXCR, applied by TCRdb to the multiplex PCR reads, yields one record per CDR3 protein. Counted here are about 520,000 distinct CDR3 sequences, less than 25% occurring once; the ten biggest clones make up around 11%. This record comes from a study of T cells in Graves' hyperthyroidism and ophthalmopathy.

This TCR was recovered from a woman aged 30 to 39 with Graves' ophthalmopathy. Sequencing input: blood. This chain connects TRBV20-1 to TRBJ1-2, with a possible D match to TRBD1 (5 bases). This chain's CDR3 is CSAGQPTLNYGYTF. CDR3 nucleotide sequence: TGCAGTGCCGGACAACCCACGCTTAACTATGGCTACACCTTC.